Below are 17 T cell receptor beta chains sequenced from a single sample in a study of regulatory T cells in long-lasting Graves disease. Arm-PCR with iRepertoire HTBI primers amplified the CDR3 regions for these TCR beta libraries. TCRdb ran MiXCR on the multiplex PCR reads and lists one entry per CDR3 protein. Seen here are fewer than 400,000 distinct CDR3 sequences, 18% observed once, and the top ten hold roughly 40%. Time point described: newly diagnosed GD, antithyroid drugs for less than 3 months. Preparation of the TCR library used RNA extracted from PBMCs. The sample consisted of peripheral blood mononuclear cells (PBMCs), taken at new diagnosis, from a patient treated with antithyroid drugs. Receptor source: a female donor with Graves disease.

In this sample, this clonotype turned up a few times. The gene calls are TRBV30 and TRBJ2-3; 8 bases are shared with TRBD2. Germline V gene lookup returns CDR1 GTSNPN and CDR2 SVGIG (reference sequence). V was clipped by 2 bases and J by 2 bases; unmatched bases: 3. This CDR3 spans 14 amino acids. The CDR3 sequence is CAWSPTSATDTQYF. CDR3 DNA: TGTGCCTGGAGTCCGACTAGCGCCACAGATACGCAGTATTTT.

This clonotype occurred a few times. As DNA, the CDR3 is TGTGCCAGTTCTCGAAGCGGAACGAGCTCCTACAATGAGCAGTTCTTC. Translated: CASSRSGTSSYNEQFF. This chain uses TRBV19 with TRBJ2-1; the D gene is possibly TRBD2 (5 bases). The CDR3 runs 16 residues. Germline V lookup: CDR1 LNHDA, CDR2 SQIVND (reference sequence). Trimming pared 8 bases from V and 0 bases from J, leaving 17 bases between.

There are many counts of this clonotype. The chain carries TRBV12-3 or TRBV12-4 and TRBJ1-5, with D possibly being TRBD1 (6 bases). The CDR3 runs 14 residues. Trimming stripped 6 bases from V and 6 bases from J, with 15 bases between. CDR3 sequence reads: CASSQAQGGQPQHF. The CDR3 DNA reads TGTGCCAGCAGCCAAGCACAGGGAGGTCAGCCCCAGCATTTT.

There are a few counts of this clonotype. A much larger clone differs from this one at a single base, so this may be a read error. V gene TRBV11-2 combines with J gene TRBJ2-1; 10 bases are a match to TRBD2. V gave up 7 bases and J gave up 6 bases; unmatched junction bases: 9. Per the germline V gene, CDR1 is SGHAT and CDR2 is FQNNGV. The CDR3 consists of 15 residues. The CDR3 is CASNPRLAGSNEQFF. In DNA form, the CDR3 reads TGTGCCAGCAACCCACGACTAGCGGGTTCCAATGAGCAGTTCTTC.

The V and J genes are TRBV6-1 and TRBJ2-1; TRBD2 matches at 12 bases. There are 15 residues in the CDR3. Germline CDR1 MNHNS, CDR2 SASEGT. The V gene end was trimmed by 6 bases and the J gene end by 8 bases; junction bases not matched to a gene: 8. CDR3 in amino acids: CASSQVTSGSYEQFF. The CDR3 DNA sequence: TGTGCCAGCAGCCAGGTGACTAGCGGGAGCTATGAGCAGTTCTTC.

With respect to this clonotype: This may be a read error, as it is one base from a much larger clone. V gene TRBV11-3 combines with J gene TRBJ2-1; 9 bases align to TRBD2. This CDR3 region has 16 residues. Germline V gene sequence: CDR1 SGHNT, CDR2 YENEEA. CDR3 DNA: TGTGCCAGCAGCTTTACCGGCAGCGGGGGGTACAATGAGCAGTCCTTC. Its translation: CASSFTGSGGYNEQSF.

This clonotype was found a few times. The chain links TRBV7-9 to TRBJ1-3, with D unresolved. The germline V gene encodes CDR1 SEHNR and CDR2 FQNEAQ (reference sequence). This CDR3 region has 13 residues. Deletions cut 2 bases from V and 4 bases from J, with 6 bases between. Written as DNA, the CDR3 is TGTGCCAGCAGCTTAACTAGGGGAAACACCATATATTTT. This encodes CASSLTRGNTIYF.

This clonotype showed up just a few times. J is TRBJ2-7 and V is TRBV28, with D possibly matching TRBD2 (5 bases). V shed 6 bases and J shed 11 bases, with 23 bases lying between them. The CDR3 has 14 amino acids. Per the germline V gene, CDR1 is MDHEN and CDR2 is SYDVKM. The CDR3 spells CASREPGFLRVKYF. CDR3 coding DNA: TGTGCCAGCAGGGAACCGGGATTCCTACGAGTGAAGTACTTC.

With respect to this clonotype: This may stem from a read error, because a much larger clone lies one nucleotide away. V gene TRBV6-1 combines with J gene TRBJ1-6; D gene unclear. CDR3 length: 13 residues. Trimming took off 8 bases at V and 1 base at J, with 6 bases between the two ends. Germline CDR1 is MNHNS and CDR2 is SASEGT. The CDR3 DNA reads TGTGCCAGCGAGCTGTCCTATAATTCACCCCTCCACTTT. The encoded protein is CASELSYNSPLHF.

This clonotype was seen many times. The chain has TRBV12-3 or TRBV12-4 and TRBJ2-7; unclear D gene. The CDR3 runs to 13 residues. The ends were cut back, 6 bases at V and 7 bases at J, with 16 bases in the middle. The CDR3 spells CASSSPGYTEQYF. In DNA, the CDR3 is TGTGCCAGCAGCTCCCCGGGCTACACGGAGCAGTACTTC.

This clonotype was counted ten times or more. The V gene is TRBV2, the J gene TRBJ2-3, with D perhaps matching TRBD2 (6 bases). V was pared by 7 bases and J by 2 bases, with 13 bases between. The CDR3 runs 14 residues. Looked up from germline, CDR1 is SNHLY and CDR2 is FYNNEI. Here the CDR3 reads CASNRDSNTDTQYF. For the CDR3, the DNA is TGTGCCAGCAACCGGGACTCCAACACAGATACGCAGTATTTT.

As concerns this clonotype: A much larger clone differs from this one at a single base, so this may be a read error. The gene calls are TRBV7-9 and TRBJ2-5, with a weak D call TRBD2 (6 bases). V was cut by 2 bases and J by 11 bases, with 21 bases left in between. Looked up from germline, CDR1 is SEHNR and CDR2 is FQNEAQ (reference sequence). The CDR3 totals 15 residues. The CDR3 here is CASSLSLAGLLEQYF. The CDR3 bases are TGTGCCAGCAGCTTATCACTAGCAGGCCTCTTGGAGCAGTACTTC.

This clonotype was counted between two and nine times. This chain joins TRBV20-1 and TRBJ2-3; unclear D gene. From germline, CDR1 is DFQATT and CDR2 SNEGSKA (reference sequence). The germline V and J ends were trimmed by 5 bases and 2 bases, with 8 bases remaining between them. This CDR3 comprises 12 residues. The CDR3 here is CSAPGHTDTQYF. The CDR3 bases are TGCAGTGCTCCTGGCCACACAGATACGCAGTATTTT.

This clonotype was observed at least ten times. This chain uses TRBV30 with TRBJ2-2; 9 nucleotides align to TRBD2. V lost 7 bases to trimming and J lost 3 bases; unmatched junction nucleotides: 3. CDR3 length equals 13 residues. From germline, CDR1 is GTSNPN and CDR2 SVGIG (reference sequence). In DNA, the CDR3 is TGTGCCTCGGGACTAGCCCACACCGGGGAGCTGTTTTTT. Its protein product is CASGLAHTGELFF.

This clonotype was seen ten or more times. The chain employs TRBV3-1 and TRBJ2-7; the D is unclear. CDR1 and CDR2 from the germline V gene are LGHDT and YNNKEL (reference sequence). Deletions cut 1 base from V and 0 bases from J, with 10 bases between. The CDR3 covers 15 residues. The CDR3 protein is CASSQGLPVSYEQYF. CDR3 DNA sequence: TGTGCCAGCAGCCAAGGCCTCCCGGTCTCCTACGAGCAGTACTTC.

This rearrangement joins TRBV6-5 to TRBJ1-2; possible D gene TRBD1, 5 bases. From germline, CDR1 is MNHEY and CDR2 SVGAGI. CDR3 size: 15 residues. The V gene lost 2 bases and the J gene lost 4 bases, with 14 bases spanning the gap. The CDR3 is CASSYLNDSPYGYTF. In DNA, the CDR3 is TGTGCCAGCAGTTACCTAAACGACAGTCCCTATGGCTACACCTTC.

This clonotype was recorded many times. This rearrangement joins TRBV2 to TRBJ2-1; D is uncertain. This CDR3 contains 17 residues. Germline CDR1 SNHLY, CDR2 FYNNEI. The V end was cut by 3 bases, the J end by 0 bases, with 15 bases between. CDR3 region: CASSDLGPLSSYNEQFF. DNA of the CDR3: TGTGCCAGCAGTGATTTGGGCCCCCTGAGCTCCTACAATGAGCAGTTCTTC.